This is a list of T cell receptor beta chains from one sample in a study of shared clonotypes between healthy human individuals. Sequencing used immunoSEQ multiplex PCR; TCRdb keeps in-frame clones, though not all of them. The sample has roughly 2 million clones; 90% to 96% are singletons. The sample taken for sequencing was naive CD4+ T cells sorted from blood. The receptors were gathered from a man aged 18 to 30 in good health. Both conserved end residues are part of each CDR3. The order of the fields is J gene, clone size, CDR3 length, D gene, V gene, CDR3 DNA, CDR3 protein. The D gene is left open where the match is weak. The size of a clone is reported for some rows only, either as once, few or many, or as a class for expanded clones.

j_gene: TRBJ2-1
abundance: -
len: 12
d_gene: -
v_gene: TRBV6-5
CDR3nt: TGTGCCAGCAGTTCTACCACAAATGAGCAGTTCTTC
CDR3aa: CASSSTTNEQFF

j_gene: TRBJ2-7
abundance: -
len: 13
d_gene: -
v_gene: TRBV18
CDR3nt: TGTGCCAGCTCGCGGGACAGCACCTACGAGCAGTACTTC
CDR3aa: CASSRDSTYEQYF

j_gene: TRBJ1-2
abundance: -
len: 13
d_gene: TRBD1
v_gene: TRBV5-1
CDR3nt: TGCGCCAGCAGCTCGGACAGGGGCTATGGCTACACCTTC
CDR3aa: CASSSDRGYGYTF

j_gene: TRBJ2-3
abundance: -
len: 17
d_gene: -
v_gene: TRBV4-2
CDR3nt: TGTGCCAGCAGCCAAGACCTCAACGGGCGCGGCACAGATACGCAGTATTTT
CDR3aa: CASSQDLNGRGTDTQYF

j_gene: TRBJ2-3
abundance: -
len: 17
d_gene: TRBD2
v_gene: TRBV10-2
CDR3nt: TGCGCCAGCAGTGGGGGGACTAGCGGGCGAAACCCAGATACGCAGTATTTT
CDR3aa: CASSGGTSGRNPDTQYF

j_gene: TRBJ2-2
abundance: -
len: 16
d_gene: -
v_gene: TRBV11-2
CDR3nt: TGTGCCAGCAGCTTACTCCTAGCGCAGTACACCGGGGAGCTGTTTTTT
CDR3aa: CASSLLLAQYTGELFF

j_gene: TRBJ1-4
abundance: once
len: 15
d_gene: -
v_gene: TRBV28
CDR3nt: TGTGCCAGCAGTTTTCGGGGAAACCGAGGGGAAAAACTGTTTTTT
CDR3aa: CASSFRGNRGEKLFF

j_gene: TRBJ2-2
abundance: few
len: 18
d_gene: TRBD2
v_gene: TRBV4-2
CDR3nt: TGTGCCAGCAGCCAAGTTGGTAGCGGGGGACCCAACACCGGGGAGCTGTTTTTT
CDR3aa: CASSQVGSGGPNTGELFF

j_gene: TRBJ2-7
abundance: -
len: 15
d_gene: TRBD2
v_gene: TRBV5-4
CDR3nt: TGTGCCAGCAGCTTCCCGAGCGGGGCCCCTGGCGAGCAGTACTTC
CDR3aa: CASSFPSGAPGEQYF

j_gene: TRBJ2-7
abundance: -
len: 15
d_gene: TRBD1
v_gene: TRBV5-6
CDR3nt: TGTGCCAGCAGCAAGGGGACAGGGTTCAGCCACGAGCAGTACTTC
CDR3aa: CASSKGTGFSHEQYF

j_gene: TRBJ1-2
abundance: -
len: 12
d_gene: TRBD1
v_gene: TRBV6-5
CDR3nt: TGTGCCAGCAGCCGGGACAGGGTTGGCTACACCTTC
CDR3aa: CASSRDRVGYTF

j_gene: TRBJ1-4
abundance: -
len: 16
d_gene: TRBD1
v_gene: TRBV12-5
CDR3nt: TGTGCTAGTGGTTTGGTCCTAGGACAGGGAAAAGAAAAACTGTTTTTT
CDR3aa: CASGLVLGQGKEKLFF

j_gene: TRBJ2-5
abundance: -
len: 12
d_gene: -
v_gene: TRBV5-3
CDR3nt: TGTGCCAGAAGCTTGCATTGGGAGACCCAGTACTTC
CDR3aa: CARSLHWETQYF

j_gene: TRBJ2-5
abundance: -
len: 12
d_gene: -
v_gene: TRBV6-6
CDR3nt: TGTGCCAGCAAAACAGGGAAAGAGACCCAGTACTTC
CDR3aa: CASKTGKETQYF

j_gene: TRBJ2-5
abundance: -
len: 18
d_gene: TRBD1
v_gene: TRBV7-6
CDR3nt: TGTGCCAGCAGCCCAGGGACAGGGGGACCAACATTTGGAGAGACCCAGTACTTC
CDR3aa: CASSPGTGGPTFGETQYF

j_gene: TRBJ1-4
abundance: -
len: 17
d_gene: -
v_gene: TRBV7-6
CDR3nt: TGTGCCAGCAGCTTAAGGGGTCAGTCCCTCCCCCCCGAAAAACTGTTTTTT
CDR3aa: CASSLRGQSLPPEKLFF

j_gene: TRBJ2-5
abundance: -
len: 15
d_gene: TRBD2
v_gene: TRBV7-7
CDR3nt: TGTGCTAGCAGTCTTGGACTAGCGGGACAAGAGACCCAGTACTTC
CDR3aa: CASSLGLAGQETQYF

j_gene: TRBJ2-7
abundance: -
len: 18
d_gene: TRBD2
v_gene: TRBV6-4
CDR3nt: TGTGCCAGCAGTGTTCGTCCCGAGAGGCGGGAGGACTCCTACGAGCAGTACTTC
CDR3aa: CASSVRPERREDSYEQYF